Included here is one T cell receptor beta chain sequence, with context. This CDR3 is built from 16 residues. V lost 3 bases, J lost 3 bases, and 17 bases lay in between. Germline V gene lookup returns CDR1 SGDLS and CDR2 YYNGEE. The sample comes from a study of blood T cell repertoires in COVID-19. Study-level background: In each case, the material was cDNA or gDNA derived from T cells, B-cell-depleted T cells, or PBMCs.

Method: immunoSEQ multiplex PCR; TCRdb's copy keeps in-frame clones and lacks some. The sample carries 300,000 to 400,000 clones, 65% to 90% recorded once. Sequencing used PBMCs or T cells enriched from blood (not recorded which). The J gene is TRBJ2-3, the V gene TRBV9; maybe TRBD2 (6 bases). The clonotype comes from a woman aged 40 to 50 with acute COVID-19. The CDR3 protein is CASSEGRELGTDTQYF. The CDR3 coding sequence is TGTGCCAGCAGCGAAGGTCGGGAGTTGGGGACAGATACGCAGTATTTT. Drawing the rest from reference TRBV9 and TRBJ2-3, the complete variable domain is DSGVTQTPKHLITATGQRVTLRCSPRSGDLSVYWYQQSLDQGLQFLIQYYNGEERAKGNILERFSAQQFPDLHSELNLSSLELGDSALYFCASSEGRELGTDTQYFGPGTRLTVL.